Listed below are T cell receptor beta chains from one sample, sequenced in a study of blood T cell repertoires in COVID-19. Libraries were prepared by immunoSEQ multiplex PCR; TCRdb keeps only in-frame clonotypes and omits some of them. The table has approximately 230,000 clones, 70% to 90% seen once. Input material: peripheral blood. Source of these receptors: a man in his late teens or twenties with active or convalescent COVID-19. The CDR3 runs from the conserved cysteine through the conserved F or W. D genes are given only for firm matches. Rows may omit the clone size; those that give it use once, few, many or a size class.

J gene	D gene	clone size	V gene	CDR3 DNA	CDR3 protein
TRBJ2-7	TRBD2	NA	TRBV6-5	TGTGCCAGCAGTACGGGAGGGACATTATCCTACGAGCAGTACTTC	CASSTGGTLSYEQYF
TRBJ1-5	TRBD1	NA	TRBV11-2	TGTGCCAGCAGCAAGGGACAGGGGCTGAATCAGCCCCAGCATTTT	CASSKGQGLNQPQHF
TRBJ2-5	TRBD2	NA	TRBV3-1/TRBV3-2	TGTGCCAGCAGCCTTCGGACTAGGCAAGAGACCCAGTACTTC	CASSLRTRQETQYF
TRBJ1-1	NA	NA	TRBV5-1	TGCGCCAGCAGCTTGGGCCCCGGGGGAATAAGTGAAGCTTTCTTT	CASSLGPGGISEAFF
TRBJ1-2	TRBD1	NA	TRBV28	TGTGCCAGCAGTTTTCTCCAGGGGGCAGATGGCTACACCTTC	CASSFLQGADGYTF
TRBJ2-7	NA	NA	TRBV19	TGTGCCAGCCCCTCGCGCGGGAATCGGGTCTTCTACGAGCAGTACTTC	CASPSRGNRVFYEQYF
TRBJ2-5	NA	NA	TRBV27	TGTGCCAGCAGTTTATGGGGGGATCCCAGCAGGCAGACCCAGTACTTC	CASSLWGDPSRQTQYF
TRBJ2-7	TRBD2	NA	TRBV14	TGTGCCAGCAGCCCATCTCCGGGCCTAGCGGGGGAAGCGTCCTACGAGCAGTACTTC	CASSPSPGLAGEASYEQYF
TRBJ1-2	TRBD1	few	TRBV6-5	TGTGCCAGCAGTCCGGCCGGGACAGGGGACTATGGCTACACCTTC	CASSPAGTGDYGYTF
TRBJ2-7	TRBD2	NA	TRBV4-1	TGCGCCAGCAGCCACGGCGGACTAGCGGGAGCGCTACGAGAGCAGTACTTC	CASSHGGLAGALREQYF
TRBJ2-7	TRBD2	NA	TRBV28	TGTGCCAGCAGTGGGGAGGGACTAGCAAAACAGTACTTC	CASSGEGLAKQYF
TRBJ2-7	TRBD1	few	TRBV3-1/TRBV3-2	TGTGCCAGCAGCCAAGGCCGACAGGGATTGGGCGAGCAGTACTTC	CASSQGRQGLGEQYF
TRBJ1-2	TRBD1	NA	TRBV24-1	TGTGCCACCAGTGAAGCCGGGACAGGGGCCGACTATGGCTACACCTTC	CATSEAGTGADYGYTF
TRBJ2-7	TRBD1	NA	TRBV7-2	TGTGCCAGCAGCTTAGAGGGGGCGAGTGAGCAGTACTTC	CASSLEGASEQYF
TRBJ1-2	NA	NA	TRBV19	TGTGCCAGTAGTATCGGATCCGGAGACTATGGCTACACCTTC	CASSIGSGDYGYTF
TRBJ1-4	NA	NA	TRBV2	TGTGCCAGCAGGCTGGAGAGTAATGAAAAACTGTTTTTT	CASRLESNEKLFF
TRBJ1-2	TRBD1	once	TRBV5-4	TGTGCCAGCAGCCCTTCAATGGGACAGGGAGCGCCGGGCTACACCTTC	CASSPSMGQGAPGYTF
TRBJ2-2	NA	NA	TRBV5-1	TGCGCCAGCAGCTTGGCGAGGTTGCGGGGGAACACCGGGGAGCTGTTTTTT	CASSLARLRGNTGELFF
TRBJ2-7	TRBD2	NA	TRBV19	TGTGCCAGTAGTACCTACGGGAGGGCCTACGAGCAGTACTTC	CASSTYGRAYEQYF
TRBJ1-5	TRBD1	NA	TRBV30	TGTGCCTGCAACCCGGGAGGGGGACAGGGCCGGCAGCCCCAGCATTTT	CACNPGGGQGRQPQHF
TRBJ2-7	TRBD2	NA	TRBV5-1	TGCGCCAGCAGCCCTGGGCCTTCTAGCGGACTGTACGAGCAGTACTTC	CASSPGPSSGLYEQYF
TRBJ1-1	TRBD1	NA	TRBV18	TGTGCCAGCTCACAAGGACAGGGCACTGAAGCTTTCTTT	CASSQGQGTEAFF
TRBJ1-4	TRBD1	NA	TRBV28	TGTGCCAGCAGTTTAGTCGGGACAGGGGATGAAAAACTGTTTTTT	CASSLVGTGDEKLFF
TRBJ2-3	NA	NA	TRBV6-4	TGTGCCAGCAGTGCCCGGGGGGCGGACACAGATACGCAGTATTTT	CASSARGADTDTQYF
TRBJ2-5	NA	NA	TRBV5-1	TGCGCCAGCAGCTTGGCCATCCAAGAGACCCAGTACTTC	CASSLAIQETQYF
TRBJ1-2	TRBD1	NA	TRBV18	TGTGCCAGCTCAACGACAGGGACCGGCTACACCTTC	CASSTTGTGYTF
TRBJ1-5	NA	NA	TRBV24-1	TGTGCCACGGAGAGGCAAAGAGATCAGCCCCAGCATTTT	CATERQRDQPQHF
TRBJ2-5	TRBD2	NA	TRBV6-5	TGTGCCACTATGGGAGGGGCATCGGGGACCCAGTACTTC	CATMGGASGTQYF
TRBJ1-1	NA	NA	TRBV7-9	TGTGCCAGCAGCTTACTTCCAGGGCTGAACACTGAAGCTTTCTTT	CASSLLPGLNTEAFF
TRBJ1-4	TRBD1	NA	TRBV7-9	TGTGCCAGCAGCCCCACCGGGACAGGGGAAACAACTAATGAAAAACTGTTTTTT	CASSPTGTGETTNEKLFF
TRBJ1-2	TRBD1	NA	TRBV4-2	TGTGCCAGCAGCCAACGGGACAGGGGGAGCCCTAACTATGGCTACACCTTC	CASSQRDRGSPNYGYTF
TRBJ2-1	NA	NA	TRBV19	TGTGCCAGTAGTATGCAGGGTGGGTGGAATGAGCAGTTCTTC	CASSMQGGWNEQFF
TRBJ1-2	TRBD1	NA	TRBV11-2	TGTGCCAGCAGCTTATCTTTGACAGGGGGAAGTTATGGCTACACCTTC	CASSLSLTGGSYGYTF
TRBJ1-2	TRBD1	NA	TRBV24-1	TGTGCCACCAGTGATTTGTCGTCAATCGTAAGCAGGGGGGAATATGGCTACACCTTC	CATSDLSSIVSRGEYGYTF
TRBJ1-6	NA	few	TRBV14	TGTGCCAGCAGCCAAGTAGGCGGAAGTCCCAATTCACCCCTCCACTTT	CASSQVGGSPNSPLHF
TRBJ1-1	NA	NA	TRBV7-8	TGTGCCAGCAGCTGGACCCAGGGCACTGAAGCTTTCTTT	CASSWTQGTEAFF
TRBJ2-7	TRBD1	NA	TRBV28	TGTGCCAGCAGTTCCCGGACAGGAGACGAGCAGTACTTC	CASSSRTGDEQYF
TRBJ1-1	TRBD1	NA	TRBV28	TGTGCCAGCAGTTCCAGGGGGTCGGGCACTGAAGCTTTCTTT	CASSSRGSGTEAFF
TRBJ1-4	TRBD1	once	TRBV12-3/TRBV12-4	TGTGCCAGCAGGGGACAGGGTGGGGAAAAACTGTTTTTT	CASRGQGGEKLFF
TRBJ2-2	NA	NA	TRBV5-1	TGCGCCAGCAGCCTCGACAGCGGGGAGCTGTTTTTT	CASSLDSGELFF
TRBJ1-1	NA	few	TRBV28	TGTGCCCTTGGACAGGAAGCTTTCTTT	CALGQEAFF
TRBJ1-2	NA	NA	TRBV5-1	TGCGCCAGCAGCCCAGCAGGGGTCGGCTACACCTTC	CASSPAGVGYTF
TRBJ2-6	TRBD1	NA	TRBV2	TGTGCCAGCAGAGACAGGGGGGTCTCTGGGGCCAACGTCCTGACTTTC	CASRDRGVSGANVLTF
TRBJ1-6	NA	NA	TRBV6-5	TGTGCCAGCAGGGGGAGGGGGTTAGATTCACCCCTCCACTTT	CASRGRGLDSPLHF
TRBJ1-2	TRBD1	NA	TRBV5-5	TGTGCCAGCAGCTTGGGACAGGGCAGCTATGGCTACACCTTC	CASSLGQGSYGYTF
TRBJ2-5	NA	NA	TRBV7-3	TGTGCCAGATGGGCGGGAGAGACCCAGTACTTC	CARWAGETQYF
TRBJ1-4	TRBD1	NA	TRBV5-5	TGTGCCAGCAGCTTGGTGACAGGGAGGACTAATGAAAAACTGTTTTTT	CASSLVTGRTNEKLFF
TRBJ2-5	TRBD2	NA	TRBV6-2/TRBV6-3	TGTGCCAGCAGCCGCTCGGCGGGGGGGCAGAGAAAGACCCAGTACTTC	CASSRSAGGQRKTQYF
TRBJ2-2	NA	NA	TRBV7-2	TGTGCCAGCAGCTTAGCGTCCCCGGGTTCCGGGGAGCTGTTTTTT	CASSLASPGSGELFF
TRBJ1-1	NA	NA	TRBV30	TGTGCCTGGAGCCAAGGGGCCACTGAAGCTTTCTTT	CAWSQGATEAFF
TRBJ1-5	NA	NA	TRBV19	TGTGCCAGTAGTAACAGGGACGGAGATCGACAGCCCCAGCATTTT	CASSNRDGDRQPQHF
TRBJ2-7	NA	NA	TRBV5-1	TGCGCCAGCAGCTTGGGGCCCGGGGAATCCTACGAGCAGTACTTC	CASSLGPGESYEQYF
TRBJ2-1	TRBD1	NA	TRBV27	TGTGCCAGCAGTTTCCCTACAAACACAGGGGGCAATGAGCAGTTCTTC	CASSFPTNTGGNEQFF
TRBJ2-3	NA	once	TRBV5-1	TGCGCCAGTCAAAAGGGGATAAATGATACGCAGTATTTT	CASQKGINDTQYF
TRBJ2-1	NA	NA	TRBV18	TGTGCCAGCTCACTTAACGTAGCGGTACCGGGGAATGAGCAGTTCTTC	CASSLNVAVPGNEQFF
TRBJ1-5	TRBD1	NA	TRBV12-5	TGTGCTAGTGGGGGACAGGGGGCGCAGCCCCAGCATTTT	CASGGQGAQPQHF
TRBJ1-2	TRBD1	NA	TRBV6-5	TGTGCCAGCAGCCGCGACAGGGGGCGGAACTATGGCTACACCTTC	CASSRDRGRNYGYTF
TRBJ2-2	TRBD2	NA	TRBV7-2	TGTGCCAGCAGCCCCCCGGCTAGCGGGGACACCGGGGAGCTGTTTTTT	CASSPPASGDTGELFF
TRBJ2-1	TRBD1	once	TRBV19	TGTGCCAGTAGTATCGGGGACAGGCGCAACAATGAGCAGTTCTTC	CASSIGDRRNNEQFF